One sample yielded the 10 T cell receptor beta chains listed below, sequenced in a study of Ad26.COV2.S vaccination and SARS-CoV-2 variants. Treatment in this sample: 15 to 20 received Ad26.COV2.S at low or high dose, single or two shots; about 5 received placebo; per-sample allocation not given. At day 63 after the first vaccine or placebo injection, samples were drawn. Produced via immunoSEQ multiplex PCR; TCRdb's table is partial and in-frame only. The sample includes about 350,000 clones, around nine tenths of them seen just once. The sample here was peripheral blood, taken in a trial of Ad26.COV2.S vaccine versus placebo. The receptors shown here come from a person aged 18 to 59 who received the Ad26.COV2.S COVID-19 vaccine or a placebo.

V and J are TRBV29-1 and TRBJ1-4; TRBD1 might be the D (5 bases). The CDR3 has 13 residues. Germline lookup yields CDR1 SQVTM and CDR2 ANQGSEA. Trimming pared 1 base from V and 7 bases from J, leaving 10 bases between. CDR3 amino acids: CSVEVAGTEKLFF. CDR3 in DNA: TGCAGCGTTGAAGTTGCGGGGACTGAAAAACTGTTTTTT.

CDR3 nucleotides: TGTGCCAGCAGCCTCGTCCCAGGGTCGTCCTACGAGCAGTACTTC. Encoded protein: CASSLVPGSSYEQYF. This rearrangement joins TRBV6-5 to TRBJ2-7, with D possibly matching TRBD1 (5 bases). Trimming removed 6 bases from V and 1 base from J, with 16 bases in between. The CDR3 has 15 residues. The germline V gene has CDR1 MNHEY and CDR2 SVGAGI.

The V gene is TRBV29-1, the J gene TRBJ1-1, with D possibly TRBD1 on 6 matching bases. CDR3 length equals 14 residues. The V gene lost 8 bases and the J gene lost 3 bases, with 19 bases spanning the gap. Germline lookup yields CDR1 SQVTM and CDR2 ANQGSEA. The CDR3 bases are TGCAGCTCCCACGAGGAGGGGGTGTACACTGAAGCTTTCTTT. Residues: CSSHEEGVYTEAFF.

Turning to this clone: The same CDR3 arises from other DNA sequences in this sample as well. The V and J genes are TRBV24-1 and TRBJ2-3; the match to TRBD2 covers 8 bases. CDR1 and CDR2 (germline): KGHDR, SFDVKD. The CDR3 is made up of 15 amino acids. V dropped 2 bases and J dropped 1; count of bases not matched to a gene: 1. The CDR3 region is CATSDSGGGTDTQYF. CDR3 bases: TGTGCCACCAGTGATTCCGGGGGGGGCACAGATACGCAGTATTTT.

V is TRBV7-2 and J is TRBJ2-1; 11 positions match TRBD2. The V segment lost 6 bases and the J segment 4 bases; nucleotides outside the gene matches: 5. Germline loops: CDR1 SGHTA, CDR2 FQGNSA. This CDR3 region has 15 residues. Here the CDR3 DNA reads TGTGCCAGCAGGCTAGCGGGGGGAATTTACAATGAGCAGTTCTTC. It yields the protein CASRLAGGIYNEQFF.

The chain has TRBV7-8 and TRBJ1-2; the D gene is possibly TRBD1 (6 bases). CDR1 SGHVS and CDR2 FQNEAQ come from the germline V gene. The CDR3 consists of 16 residues. CDR3 loop: CGGISGVRERDYGYTF. The CDR3 bases are TGTGGCGGGATCTCAGGGGTACGGGAGAGGGACTATGGCTACACCTTC.

The chain joins TRBV24-1 to TRBJ2-1; 10 nucleotides line up with TRBD2. The J segment lost 2 bases and the V segment lost 5 bases, leaving 2 bases of the junction unmatched. The CDR3 totals 15 residues. Germline-derived CDR1 and CDR2 are KGHDR and SFDVKD. This chain's CDR3 is CATSGTSGAYNEQFF. The CDR3 bases are TGTGCCACCAGTGGAACTAGCGGGGCCTACAATGAGCAGTTCTTC.

Here the CDR3 DNA reads TGCAGCGCCTGTAAGGGGGCGGACACTGAAGCTTTCTTT. Translating it yields CSACKGADTEAFF. This chain joins TRBV29-1 and TRBJ1-1; 7 bases map to TRBD1. The junction had 8 bases not matched to a gene; V was cut back by 7 bases and J by 3 bases. Germline V CDR1 and CDR2: SQVTM, ANQGSEA. There are 13 residues in the CDR3. The complete variable domain, with remaining parts taken from reference TRBV29-1 and TRBJ1-1, reads SAVISQKPSRDICQRGTSLTIQCQVDSQVTMMFWYRQQPGQSLTLIATANQGSEATYESGFVIDKFPISRPNLTFSTLTVSNMSPEDSSIYLCSACKGADTEAFFGQGTRLTVV.

The V and J genes are TRBV6-5 and TRBJ1-2; D uncertain. CDR1 MNHEY and CDR2 SVGAGI come from the germline V gene. The CDR3 covers 13 residues. V lost 4 bases and J 10 bases, leaving 16 bases between the germline ends. The CDR3 coding sequence is TGTGCCAGCAGTTCGCCTTCCACGGCGATCTACACCTTC. It encodes CASSSPSTAIYTF.

The chain employs TRBV5-1 and TRBJ2-7; TRBD1 matches at 10 bases. The CDR3 loop spans 15 amino acids. In germline, CDR1 is SGHRS, CDR2 YFSETQ. J lost 6 bases, V lost 0 bases, and 6 bases had no gene match. CDR3 sequence: CASSLVTGTGAEQYF. The CDR3 coding sequence is TGCGCCAGCAGCTTGGTCACCGGGACAGGGGCCGAGCAGTACTTC.